The sequence of this T cell receptor (beta chain) was determined in a study of blood T cell repertoires in COVID-19. Study background: The origin of the acute and convalescent COVID-19 samples was the United States, Italy and Spain. From T cells, B-cell-depleted T cells, or PBMCs came the material, which was cDNA or gDNA.

Authors' processing steps: Estimates of nucleated cell counts were drawn from the amplification of reference gene primers. Assay used: immunoSEQ multiplex PCR; TCRdb lists only in-frame clones, some missing. That table is the source of V, J and clone size, and D and trimming were worked out from the DNA. The sample consists of around 72,000 clones, roughly 81% of them appearing once. This clone was found once. J was trimmed by 4 bases and V by 4 bases; bases with no gene match: 6. CDR1 and CDR2 (germline): KGHDR, SFDVKD. The CDR3 totals 15 residues. The chain carries TRBV24-1 and TRBJ2-7; 10 positions match TRBD1. Material for sequencing was peripheral blood. This clonotype was obtained from a woman aged 70 to 79 with acute or convalescent COVID-19. CDR3 protein: CATSDPGQGEYEQYF. The CDR3, as DNA: TGTGCCACCAGTGACCCCGGACAGGGGGAATACGAGCAGTACTTC.